Listed here are 24 T cell receptor beta chains from one sample, sequenced in a study of metastatic and nonmetastatic thyroid tumors. Ahead of thyroid surgery, no patient had received treatment of any kind. TCRdb re-called clones from the PCR reads using MiXCR. The data contain around 22,000 clones, about 22% of them seen just once; the ten biggest clones take up 9% to 15%. The sample comprised tumor tissue. The receptors here all came from a female donor with papillary thyroid cancer or a benign thyroid nodule (not recorded which). Some clones in this sample may be carry-over from other donors' samples.

The table lists this clone with a few counts. A much larger clone is a single base away; this may be a read error. V and J are TRBV10-2 and TRBJ1-4; tentative D call: TRBD1 (6 bases). Germline-derived CDR1 and CDR2 are WSHSY and SAAADI. CDR3 length: 14 residues. As DNA, the CDR3 is TGCACCAGCTGGGACACCAGCAAGAATGAAAAACTGTTTTTT. It specifies CTSWDTSKNEKLFF.

Turning to this clone: This may be a read error: a much more frequent sequence differs by one nucleotide. The genes are TRBV11-2 and TRBJ2-7; maybe TRBD2 (5 bases). The CDR3 is 14 amino acids. Germline CDR1 is SGHAT and CDR2 is FQNNGV. V was pared by 2 bases and J by 9 bases, with 17 bases between. The CDR3 DNA is TGTGCCAGCAGCTTAAGGGAAGGAGGATCCGGGCAGTACTTC. This encodes CASSLREGGSGQYF.

This clone was found a few times. The chain has TRBV11-1 and TRBJ2-1, with D perhaps matching TRBD1 or TRBD2 (6 bases each). Per the germline V gene, CDR1 is SGHAT and CDR2 is FQDESV (reference sequence). This CDR3 is built from 16 residues. With 2 bases removed from V and 5 bases from J, the gap between germline ends came to 16 bases. CDR3: CASSLTGAPQNNEQFF. The CDR3 DNA reads TGTGCCAGCAGCTTAACGGGGGCCCCCCAGAACAATGAGCAGTTCTTC.

This clone was observed a handful of times. The chain joins TRBV24-1 to TRBJ1-5; D is ambiguous. The CDR3 totals 13 residues. The germline V gene encodes CDR1 KGHDR and CDR2 SFDVKD. The V and J ends lost 8 bases and 4 bases respectively, with 11 bases between them. As DNA, the CDR3 is TGTGCCACCACCTGGACCCGAAATCAGCCCCAGCATTTT. Translated, it gives CATTWTRNQPQHF.

The rearrangement joins TRBV6-1 to TRBJ1-1, with a weak D call TRBD1 (5 bases). This CDR3 is 14 amino acids long. Deletions cut 7 bases from V and 4 bases from J, with 16 bases between. Germline V gene sequence: CDR1 MNHNS, CDR2 SASEGT. The CDR3 here is CASIGVERTTEAFF. Written as DNA, the CDR3 is TGTGCCAGCATAGGGGTGGAGCGGACCACTGAAGCTTTCTTT.

This clone was found many times. This rearrangement joins TRBV24-1 to TRBJ2-2, with 10 bases aligning to TRBD2. The CDR3 sequence is 16 residues long. With V trimmed by 9 bases and J by 6 bases, 12 bases remained unmatched. Germline loops: CDR1 KGHDR, CDR2 SFDVKD. The CDR3 region is CATGASGSGGAGELFF. CDR3 nucleotide sequence: TGTGCCACCGGGGCTAGCGGGAGTGGGGGAGCCGGGGAGCTGTTTTTT.

By sample share, this clone is medium-sized. J is TRBJ2-7 and V is TRBV6-1; D possibly corresponds to TRBD1 (5 bases). This CDR3 region has 13 residues. The V end lost 5 bases, the J end lost 0 bases, and 8 bases lay between the germline ends. CDR1 and CDR2 (germline): MNHNS, SASEGT. CDR3 residues: CASSSDNSYEQYF. The CDR3 coding sequence is TGTGCCAGCAGTTCGGACAACTCCTACGAGCAGTACTTC.

This clone was found many times. The germline gene is not matched at one end of the junction; a read error may be the cause. This CDR3 reads CASSLTGTSGRAAGEQLF. CDR3 nucleotide sequence: TGTGCCAGCAGCCTAACCGGGACTAGCGGGAGGGCCGCGGGCGAGCAGCTCTTC. V usage is TRBV4-2 and J usage is TRBJ2-1, with 16 bases lining up with TRBD2. The CDR3 totals 18 residues. CDR1 LGHNA and CDR2 YNFKEQ come from the germline V gene.

This clone appeared many times. The genes are TRBV15 and TRBJ1-1; D not certain. The V end lost 0 bases, the J end lost 5 bases, and 13 bases lay between the germline ends. The CDR3 totals 15 residues. Germline CDR1 LNHNV, CDR2 YYDKDF (reference sequence). CDR3 protein: CATSRDGRGYTEAFF. For the CDR3, the DNA is TGTGCCACCAGCAGAGACGGACGGGGTTATACTGAAGCTTTCTTT.

J is TRBJ2-7 and V is TRBV18; TRBD1 is a possible D gene (6 bases). The V end was cut by 2 bases, the J end by 0 bases, with 8 bases between. Germline CDR1 KGHSH, CDR2 LQKENI. This CDR3 contains 14 residues. The chain's CDR3 is CASSPGDNSYEQYF. CDR3 DNA sequence: TGTGCCAGCTCACCAGGGGACAACTCCTACGAGCAGTACTTC.

Sample share makes this clone medium-sized. This chain joins TRBV12-3 or TRBV12-4 and TRBJ2-7, with 14 bases fitting TRBD2. Germline trimming cut 5 bases from V and 5 bases from J; bases unmatched to any gene: 5. The CDR3 has 15 residues. The CDR3 nucleotides are TGTGCCAGCAGTCGCCGGACTAGCGGGAGGAACGAGCAGTACTTC. Translated: CASSRRTSGRNEQYF.

The sample holds many counts of this clone. The rearrangement joins TRBV6-2 or TRBV6-3 to TRBJ2-1, with D hard to call. This CDR3 region has 12 residues. V was trimmed by 4 bases and J by 7 bases, leaving 8 bases between them. Germline V gene sequence: CDR1 MNHEY, CDR2 SVGEGT. The DNA of the CDR3 is TGTGCCAGCAGTTTCTATAGGAATGAGCAGTTCTTC. As protein: CASSFYRNEQFF.

This clone was detected a few times. The chain joins TRBV20-1 to TRBJ2-7, with 7 bases lining up with TRBD1. V lost 0 bases and J lost 2; bases outside the gene matches: 13. Germline assignment: CDR1 DFQATT and CDR2 SNEGSKA (reference sequence). The CDR3 loop spans 17 amino acids. CDR3 bases: TGCAGTGCTAGAGATAACCTTAACAGGGGTAGCACCTACGAGCAGTACTTC. Its protein is CSARDNLNRGSTYEQYF.

Many counts were recorded for this clone. The rearrangement uses TRBV10-3 and TRBJ1-2; D gene unclear. The CDR3 contains 13 residues. V gave up 3 bases and J gave up 2 bases, with 7 bases separating them. Germline V gene data show CDR1 as ENHRY and CDR2 as SYGVKD. The CDR3 nucleotides are TGTGCCATCAGTGATGAAGGGAACTATGGCTACACCTTC. This translates into CAISDEGNYGYTF.

This clone was detected ten times or more. The chain joins TRBV28 to TRBJ2-7; TRBD2 matches 10 bases. V lost 0 bases, J lost 4 bases, and 12 bases stayed unmatched. Germline V gene sequence: CDR1 MDHEN, CDR2 SYDVKM. CDR3 size: 18 residues. The chain's CDR3 is CASSLWVRASGSRYEQYF. DNA of the CDR3: TGTGCCAGCAGTTTATGGGTTAGGGCTAGCGGGAGTCGATACGAGCAGTACTTC.

In this sample, this clone turned up many times. The gene calls are TRBV28 and TRBJ1-3; no reliable D call. Germline CDR1 and CDR2: MDHEN and SYDVKM. The V and J ends lost 4 bases and 4 bases respectively, with 17 bases between them. CDR3 size: 16 residues. The CDR3 DNA follows: TGTGCCAGCAGTTCCAGGAGGCTATCGAGGGGAAACACCATATATTTT. Translation gives CASSSRRLSRGNTIYF.

This clone appeared a few times. This chain links TRBV20-1 with TRBJ1-1, with D uncertain. This CDR3 spans 16 amino acids. Germline lookup yields CDR1 DFQATT and CDR2 SNEGSKA (reference sequence). Trimming left V 0 bases short and J 4 bases short, with 18 bases between. As DNA, the CDR3 is TGCAGTGCTAGAGATCCTTTCCGGCAGCAGTTCACTGAAGCTTTCTTT. Translating it yields CSARDPFRQQFTEAFF.

This clone ranks as medium-sized. The rearrangement joins TRBV24-1 to TRBJ2-3; D remains unclear. The CDR3 sequence is 17 residues long. Trimming left V 4 bases short and J 0 bases short, with 16 bases between. CDR1 and CDR2 (germline): KGHDR, SFDVKD. CDR3 protein: CATSDPSGSTSTDTQYF. The DNA for the CDR3 is TGTGCCACCAGTGACCCCTCGGGCTCGACTAGCACAGATACGCAGTATTTT.

The gene calls are TRBV5-8 and TRBJ2-1; unclear D gene. This CDR3 comprises 14 residues. Trimming removed 5 bases at V and 2 bases at J, with 11 bases between. Germline V gene lookup returns CDR1 SGHTS and CDR2 YDEGEE. In DNA, the CDR3 is TGTGCCAGCAGTATCGGTTATACCTACAATGAGCAGTTCTTC. Encoded protein: CASSIGYTYNEQFF.

The CDR3 DNA sequence: TGTGCCAGCATAGCAGACAGGGGGCCGTCAATGAACACTGAAGCTTTCTTT. As protein: CASIADRGPSMNTEAFF. The chain is built from TRBV6-1 and TRBJ1-1, with 10 bases identical to TRBD1. The V and J ends lost 7 bases and 0 bases, in that order; junction bases with no gene match: 11. The CDR3 sequence is 17 residues long. Germline-derived CDR1 and CDR2 are MNHNS and SASEGT.

This clone appeared a few times. The J gene is TRBJ2-2, the V gene TRBV5-1, with 11 bases lining up with TRBD2. Germline trimming cut 5 bases from V and 4 bases from J; bases unmatched to any gene: 7. Germline CDR1 SGHRS, CDR2 YFSETQ. The CDR3 consists of 16 residues. The CDR3: CASSSVLAGGTGELFF. In DNA, the CDR3 is TGCGCCAGCAGTTCAGTTCTAGCGGGAGGCACCGGGGAGCTGTTTTTT. Using reference TRBV5-1 and TRBJ2-2 for the parts outside the CDR3, the full variable domain is KAGVTQTPRYLIKTRGQQVTLSCSPISGHRSVSWYQQTPGQGLQFLFEYFSETQRNKGNFPGRFSGRQFSNSRSEMNVSTLELGDSALYLCASSSVLAGGTGELFFGEGSRLTVL.

In the case of this clone: No conserved phenylalanine or tryptophan is present at the end of the CDR3, so a read error is the likely explanation. The chain joins TRBV27 to TRBJ1-5; maybe TRBD1 (6 bases). Looked up from germline, CDR1 is MNHEY and CDR2 is SMNVEV (reference sequence). The CDR3 spans 16 residues. Trimming removed 5 bases at V and 4 bases at J, with 18 bases between. CDR3 DNA sequence: TGTGCCAGCAGTCCACGACAGGCCCAGCGTAATCAGCCCCAGCATCTT. Protein product: CASSPRQAQRNQPQHL.

The chain recombines TRBV28 with TRBJ2-7; the D gene is possibly TRBD2 (6 bases). The CDR3 has 16 residues. V shed 4 bases and J shed 4 bases, with 20 bases lying between them. CDR1 MDHEN and CDR2 SYDVKM come from the germline V gene. The CDR3 is CASSSPAGTLQYEQYF. In nucleotides, the CDR3 is TGTGCCAGCAGTTCCCCAGCCGGGACTCTTCAATACGAGCAGTACTTC.

This clone has a single count. The V and J genes are TRBV4-3 and TRBJ2-3, with no clear D. Germline V gene data show CDR1 as LGHNA and CDR2 as YSLEER. CDR3 length: 14 amino acids. V lost 1 base and J lost 1, with 6 bases in between. Here the CDR3 DNA reads TGCGCCAGCAGCCAAGTTCTGGGCACAGATACGCAGTATTTT. Protein: CASSQVLGTDTQYF.